This T cell receptor beta chain was recorded in a study of response to subunit inactivated influenza vaccine. TCRdb analysed the RT-PCR reads with MiXCR anew, one entry per CDR3 protein. The sample carries hundreds of thousands of distinct CDR3 sequences, 25% recorded once. Findings of the study overall: Authors suggested seasonal influenza vaccinations each recruit few new T cells.

With regard to this clonotype: What it binds is not known.

The germline V gene encodes CDR1 DFQATT and CDR2 SNEGSKA (reference sequence). The CDR3 consists of 16 residues. J was trimmed by 0 bases and V by 3 bases; bases with no gene match: 5. The origin of this receptor is a man aged 50-59 years who received an inactivated influenza vaccine. The chain couples TRBV20-1 to TRBJ2-7, with 13 nucleotides matching TRBD2. The sequences come from CD4+ T cells sorted from PBMCs, collected more than 4 days after vaccination. The CDR3: CSASGTSGASSYEQYF. DNA of the CDR3: TGCAGTGCTAGTGGGACTAGCGGGGCTAGCTCCTACGAGCAGTACTTC.